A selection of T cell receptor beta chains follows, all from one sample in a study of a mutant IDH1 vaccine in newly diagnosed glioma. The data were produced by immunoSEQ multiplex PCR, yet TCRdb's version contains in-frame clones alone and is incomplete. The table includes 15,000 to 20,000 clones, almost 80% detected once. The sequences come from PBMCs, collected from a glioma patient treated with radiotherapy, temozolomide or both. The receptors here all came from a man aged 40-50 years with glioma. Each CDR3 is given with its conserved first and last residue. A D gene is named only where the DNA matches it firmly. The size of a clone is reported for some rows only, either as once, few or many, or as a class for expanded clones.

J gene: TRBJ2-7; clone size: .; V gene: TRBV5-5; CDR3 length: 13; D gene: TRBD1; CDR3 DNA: TGTGCCAGCAGCCTACTGACAGGGTCCGAGCAGTACTTC; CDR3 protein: CASSLLTGSEQYF
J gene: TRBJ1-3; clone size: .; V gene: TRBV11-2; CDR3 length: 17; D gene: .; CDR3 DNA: TGTGCCAGCAGCTTAACAGGGAAGGGATACTCTGGAAACACCATATATTTT; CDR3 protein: CASSLTGKGYSGNTIYF
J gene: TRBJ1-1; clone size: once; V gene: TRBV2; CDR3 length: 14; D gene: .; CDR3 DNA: TGTGCCAGCAGTGTACGACCCACGAACACTGAAGCTTTCTTT; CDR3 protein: CASSVRPTNTEAFF
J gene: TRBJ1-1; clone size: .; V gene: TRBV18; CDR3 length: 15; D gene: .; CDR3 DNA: TGTGCCAGCTCACCACCGGTAGGGGGACGGACTGAAGCTTTCTTT; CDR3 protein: CASSPPVGGRTEAFF
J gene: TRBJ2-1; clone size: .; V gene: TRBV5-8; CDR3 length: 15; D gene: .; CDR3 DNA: TGTGCCAGCAGCTCCCTCTCGCGGGTCTACAATGAGCAGTTCTTC; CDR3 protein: CASSSLSRVYNEQFF
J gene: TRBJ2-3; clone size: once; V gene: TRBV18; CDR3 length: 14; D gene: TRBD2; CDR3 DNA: TGTGCCAGCTCACCGCGTGCGGGAGCCCATACGCAGTATTTT; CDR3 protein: CASSPRAGAHTQYF
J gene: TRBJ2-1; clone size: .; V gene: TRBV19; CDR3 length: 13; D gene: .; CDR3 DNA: TGTGCCAGTAGTACGTTCTTTCGTTCTGAGCAGTTCTTC; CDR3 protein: CASSTFFRSEQFF
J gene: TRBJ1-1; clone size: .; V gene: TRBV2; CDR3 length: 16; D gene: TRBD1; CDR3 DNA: TGTGCCAGCAGTGAGGTGACAGGGGGCTTGGACACTGAAGCTTTTTTT; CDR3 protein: CASSEVTGGLDTEAFF
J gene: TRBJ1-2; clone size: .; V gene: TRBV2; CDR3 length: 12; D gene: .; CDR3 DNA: TGTGCCAGCCACCGTGACGTGAGTGGCTACACCTTC; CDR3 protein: CASHRDVSGYTF
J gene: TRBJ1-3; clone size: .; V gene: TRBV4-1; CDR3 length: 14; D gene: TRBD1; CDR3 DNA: TGCGCCAGCAGCCTCATGGACAGGGATAAAACCATATATTTT; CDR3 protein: CASSLMDRDKTIYF
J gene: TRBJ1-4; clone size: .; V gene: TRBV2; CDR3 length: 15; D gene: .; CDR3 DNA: TGTGCCAGCAGTCCCCAGGGTGCAACTAATGAAAAACTGTTTTTT; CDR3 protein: CASSPQGATNEKLFF
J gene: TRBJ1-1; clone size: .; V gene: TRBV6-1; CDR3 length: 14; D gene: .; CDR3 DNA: TGTGCCAGCACCCACCCAAGGCTGAACACTGAAGCTTTCTTT; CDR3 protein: CASTHPRLNTEAFF
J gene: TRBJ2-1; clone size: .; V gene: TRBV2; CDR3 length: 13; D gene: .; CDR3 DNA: TGTGCCAGCAACGAATTCTCCTACAATGAGCAGTTCTTC; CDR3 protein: CASNEFSYNEQFF
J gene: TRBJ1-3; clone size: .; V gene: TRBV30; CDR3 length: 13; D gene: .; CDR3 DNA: TGTGCCTGGGCGGCGGGCTTAGGAAACACCATATATTTT; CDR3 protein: CAWAAGLGNTIYF
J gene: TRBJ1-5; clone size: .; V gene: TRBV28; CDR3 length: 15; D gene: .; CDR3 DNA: TGTGCCAGCAGTTTTACATCCATTAGCAATCAGCCCCAGCATTTT; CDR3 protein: CASSFTSISNQPQHF
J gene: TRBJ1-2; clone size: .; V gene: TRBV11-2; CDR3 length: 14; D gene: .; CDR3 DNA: TGTGCCAGCAGCTTAGCGGGGGGAGTCGATGGCTACACCTTC; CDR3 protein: CASSLAGGVDGYTF
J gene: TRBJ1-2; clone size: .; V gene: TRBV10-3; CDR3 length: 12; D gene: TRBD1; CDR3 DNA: TGTGCCATCAGGGGGACAGGCGAAGGCTACACCTTC; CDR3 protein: CAIRGTGEGYTF
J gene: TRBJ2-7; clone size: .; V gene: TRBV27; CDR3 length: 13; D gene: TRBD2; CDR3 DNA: TGTGCCAGCGCGACTAGCGTTCCCTACGAGCAGTACTTC; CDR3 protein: CASATSVPYEQYF
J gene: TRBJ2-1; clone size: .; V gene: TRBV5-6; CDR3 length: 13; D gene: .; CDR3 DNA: TGTGCCAGCAGCCTAGAACTCTACAATGAGCAGTTCTTC; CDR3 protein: CASSLELYNEQFF
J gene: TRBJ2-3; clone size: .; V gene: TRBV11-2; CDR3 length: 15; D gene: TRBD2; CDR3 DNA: TGTGCCAGCAGCACCACTAGCGGACGCACAGATACGCAGTATTTT; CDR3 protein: CASSTTSGRTDTQYF
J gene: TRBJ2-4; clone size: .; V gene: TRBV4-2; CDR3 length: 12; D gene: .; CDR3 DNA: TGTGCCAGCAGCCAAGATGGCGCCATTCAGTACTTC; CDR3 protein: CASSQDGAIQYF
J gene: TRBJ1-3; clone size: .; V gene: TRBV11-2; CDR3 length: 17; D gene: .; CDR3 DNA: TGTGCCAGCAGTTCCCAGTCCTATGGCACTACTGGAAACACCATATATTTT; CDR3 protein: CASSSQSYGTTGNTIYF
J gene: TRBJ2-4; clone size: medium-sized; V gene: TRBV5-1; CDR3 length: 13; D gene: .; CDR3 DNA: TGCGCCAGCAGCTGGACAGCCAAAAACATTCAGTACTTC; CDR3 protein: CASSWTAKNIQYF
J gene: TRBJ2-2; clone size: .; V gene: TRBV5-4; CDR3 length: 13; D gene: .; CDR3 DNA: TGTGCCAGCAGCTTGGGGGTCACCGGGGAGCTGTTTTTT; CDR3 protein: CASSLGVTGELFF
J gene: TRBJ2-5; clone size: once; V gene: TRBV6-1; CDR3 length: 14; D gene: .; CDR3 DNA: TGTGCCAGCAGTGGGGGGGACAGCCAAGAGACCCAGTACTTC; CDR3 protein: CASSGGDSQETQYF
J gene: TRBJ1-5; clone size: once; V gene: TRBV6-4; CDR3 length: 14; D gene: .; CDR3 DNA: TGTGCCAGCAGGCAGTCCCGCTGCAATCAGCCCCAGCATTTT; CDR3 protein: CASRQSRCNQPQHF
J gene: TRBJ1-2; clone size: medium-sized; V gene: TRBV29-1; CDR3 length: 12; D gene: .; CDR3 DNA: TGCAGCGTTGTGACGGGAAACTATGGCTACACCTTC; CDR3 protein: CSVVTGNYGYTF
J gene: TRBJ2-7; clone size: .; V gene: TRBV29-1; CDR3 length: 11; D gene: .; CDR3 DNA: TGCAGCGTTGGGGATGCCTACGAGCAGTACTTC; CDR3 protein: CSVGDAYEQYF
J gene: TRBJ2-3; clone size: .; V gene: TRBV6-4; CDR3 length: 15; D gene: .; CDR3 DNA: TGTGCCAGCAGTGACGGCGGCTTAGGAGCAGATACGCAGTATTTT; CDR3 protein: CASSDGGLGADTQYF
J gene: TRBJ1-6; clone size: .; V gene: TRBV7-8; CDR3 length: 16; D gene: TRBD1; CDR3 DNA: TGTGCCAGCAGCCTGCGGGACAGGGGGCTTAATTCACCCCTCCACTTT; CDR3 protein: CASSLRDRGLNSPLHF
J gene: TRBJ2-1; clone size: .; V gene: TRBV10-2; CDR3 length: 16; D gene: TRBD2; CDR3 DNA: TGCGCCAGGGCCTTACCCTTAGCGGGAGCTTTCAATGAGCAGTTCTTC; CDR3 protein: CARALPLAGAFNEQFF
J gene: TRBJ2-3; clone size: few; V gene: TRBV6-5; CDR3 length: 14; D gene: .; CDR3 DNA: TGTGCCAGCAAGGGGCGGGTCCCGGGGGATACGCAGTATTTT; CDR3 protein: CASKGRVPGDTQYF
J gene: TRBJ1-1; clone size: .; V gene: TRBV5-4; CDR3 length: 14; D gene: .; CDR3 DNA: TGTGCCAGCAGCTTGGTTGAGGGGCTCACTGAAGCTTTCTTT; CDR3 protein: CASSLVEGLTEAFF
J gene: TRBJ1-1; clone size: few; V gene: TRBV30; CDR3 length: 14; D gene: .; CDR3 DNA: TGTGCCTGGAGTGTATCTATCGTGAACACTGAAGCTTTCTTT; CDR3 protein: CAWSVSIVNTEAFF
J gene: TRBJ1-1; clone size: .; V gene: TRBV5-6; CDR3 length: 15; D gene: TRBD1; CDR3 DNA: TGTGCCAGCAGCTTCAGACAGGGCCTGAACACTGAAGCTTTCTTT; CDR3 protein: CASSFRQGLNTEAFF
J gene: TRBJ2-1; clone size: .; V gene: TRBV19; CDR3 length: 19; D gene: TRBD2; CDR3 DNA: TGTGCCAGTAGTAGTGTAGGAGCCTCGGGACTAGCGGGGTACAATGAGCAGTTCTTC; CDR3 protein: CASSSVGASGLAGYNEQFF
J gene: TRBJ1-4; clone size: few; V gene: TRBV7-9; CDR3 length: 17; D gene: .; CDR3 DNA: TGTGCCAGCAGCGCAGACACTGAGACATGGGGAAATGAAAAACTGTTTTTT; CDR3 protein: CASSADTETWGNEKLFF
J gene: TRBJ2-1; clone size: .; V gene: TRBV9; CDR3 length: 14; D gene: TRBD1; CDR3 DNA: TGTGCCAGCAGCGGCGGGACAGGGGAAATTGAGCAGTTCTTC; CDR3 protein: CASSGGTGEIEQFF
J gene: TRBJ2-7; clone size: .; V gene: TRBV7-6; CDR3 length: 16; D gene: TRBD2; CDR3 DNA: TGTGCCAGCAGCGGCCCGGGGACTAGCGGGGCCTACGAGCAGTACTTC; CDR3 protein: CASSGPGTSGAYEQYF
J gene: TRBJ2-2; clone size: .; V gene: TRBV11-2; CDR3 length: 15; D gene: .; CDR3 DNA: TGTGCCAGCAGCTTCCCTGGCCGGGGCTCCGGGGAGCTGTTTTTT; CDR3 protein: CASSFPGRGSGELFF